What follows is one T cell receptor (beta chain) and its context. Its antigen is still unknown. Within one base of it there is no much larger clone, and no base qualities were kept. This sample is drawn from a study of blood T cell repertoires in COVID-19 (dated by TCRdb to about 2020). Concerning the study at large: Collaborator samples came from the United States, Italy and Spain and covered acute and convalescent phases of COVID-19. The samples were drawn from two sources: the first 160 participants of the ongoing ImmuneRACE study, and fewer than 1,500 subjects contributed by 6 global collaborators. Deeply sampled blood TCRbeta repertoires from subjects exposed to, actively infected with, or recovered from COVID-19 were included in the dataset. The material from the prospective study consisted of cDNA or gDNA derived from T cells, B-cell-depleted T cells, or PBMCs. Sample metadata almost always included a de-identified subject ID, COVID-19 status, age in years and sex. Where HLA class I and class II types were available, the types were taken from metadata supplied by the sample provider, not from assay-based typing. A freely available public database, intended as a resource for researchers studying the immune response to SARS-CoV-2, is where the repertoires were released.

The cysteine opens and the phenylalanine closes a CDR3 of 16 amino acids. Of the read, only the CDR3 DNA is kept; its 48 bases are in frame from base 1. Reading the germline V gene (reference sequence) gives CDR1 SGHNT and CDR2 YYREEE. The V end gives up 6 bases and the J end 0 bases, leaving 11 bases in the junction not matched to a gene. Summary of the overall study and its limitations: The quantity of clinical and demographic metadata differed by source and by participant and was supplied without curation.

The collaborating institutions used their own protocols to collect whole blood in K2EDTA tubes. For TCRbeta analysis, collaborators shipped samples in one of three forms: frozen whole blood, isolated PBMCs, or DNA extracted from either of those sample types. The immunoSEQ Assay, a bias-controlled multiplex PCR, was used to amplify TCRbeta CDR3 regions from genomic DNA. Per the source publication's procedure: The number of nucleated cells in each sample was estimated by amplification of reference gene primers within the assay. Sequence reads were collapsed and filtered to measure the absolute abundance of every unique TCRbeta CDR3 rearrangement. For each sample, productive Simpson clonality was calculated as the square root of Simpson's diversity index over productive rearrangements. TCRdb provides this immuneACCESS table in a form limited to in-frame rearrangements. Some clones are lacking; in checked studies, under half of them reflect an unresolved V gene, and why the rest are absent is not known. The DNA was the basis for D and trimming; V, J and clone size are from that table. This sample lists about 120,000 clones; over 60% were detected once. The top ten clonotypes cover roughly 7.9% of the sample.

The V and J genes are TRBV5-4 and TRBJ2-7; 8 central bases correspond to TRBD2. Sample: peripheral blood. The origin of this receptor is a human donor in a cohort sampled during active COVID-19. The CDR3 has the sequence CASTYGERGSSYEQYF. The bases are TGTGCCAGCACCTACGGCGAGCGGGGGAGCTCCTACGAGCAGTACTTC.